Below, one TCR beta chain is given with its context. This record belongs to a study of shared clonotypes between healthy human individuals. DNA at approximately 200 ng, about 30,000 T cell genomes, went into sorted-subset replicate PCRs. Repertoires were generated with immunoSEQ multiplex PCR, while TCRdb's copy carries only in-frame clones and drops some. The table records around 2.1 million clones, around 93% of them present only once. Germline CDR1 reads GTSNPN; CDR2 reads SVGIG (reference sequence). V lost 5 bases and J lost 5, with 16 bases in between. The CDR3 length is 13 residues. Terminally differentiated effector memory CD45RA+ cells were excluded from the naive CD8 cells, which were CD45RO-negative and positively selected for CCR7.

The genes are TRBV30 and TRBJ2-7; TRBD1 might be the D (6 bases). The clonotype comes from a man between 18 and 35 years old in good health. Some clones in this sample may be carry-over from other donors' samples. The material sequenced was naive CD8+ T cells from PBMCs. CDR3 nucleotide sequence: TGTGCCTGGGGAACCCCGTGGGGGCACGAGCAGTACTTC. Its protein is CAWGTPWGHEQYF.